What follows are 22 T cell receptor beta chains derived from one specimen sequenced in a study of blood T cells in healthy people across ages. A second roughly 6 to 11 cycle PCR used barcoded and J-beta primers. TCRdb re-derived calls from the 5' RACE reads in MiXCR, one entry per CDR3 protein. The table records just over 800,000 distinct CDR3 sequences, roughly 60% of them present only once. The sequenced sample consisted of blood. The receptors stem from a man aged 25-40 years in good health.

CDR3 amino acids: CASSFSPAPTYEQYF. In DNA form, the CDR3 reads TGTGCCAGCAGTTTCTCTCCCGCACCCACCTACGAGCAGTACTTC. The rearrangement links TRBV27 to TRBJ2-7, with no clear D. Germline CDR1 is MNHEY and CDR2 is SMNVEV (reference sequence). The CDR3 extends over 15 amino acids. V was pared by 3 bases and J by 2 bases, with 14 bases between.

The CDR3 DNA follows: TGCGCCAGCAGCTGGGACAGGTCGGCAAGGTCAGGCGAGCAGTACTTC. Its translation is CASSWDRSARSGEQYF. The chain carries TRBV5-1 and TRBJ2-7, with 8 bases identical to TRBD1. From germline, CDR1 is SGHRS and CDR2 YFSETQ. Trimming removed 3 bases from V and 6 bases from J; junction bases left unmatched: 14. This CDR3 is 16 amino acids long.

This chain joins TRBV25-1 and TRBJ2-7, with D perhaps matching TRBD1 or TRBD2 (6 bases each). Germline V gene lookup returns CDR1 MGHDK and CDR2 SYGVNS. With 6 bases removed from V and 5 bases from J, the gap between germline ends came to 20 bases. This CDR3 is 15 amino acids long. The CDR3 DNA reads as TGTGCCAGCAGCGAGAACCAAGGGGGACTGGACGAGCAGTACTTC. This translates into CASSENQGGLDEQYF.

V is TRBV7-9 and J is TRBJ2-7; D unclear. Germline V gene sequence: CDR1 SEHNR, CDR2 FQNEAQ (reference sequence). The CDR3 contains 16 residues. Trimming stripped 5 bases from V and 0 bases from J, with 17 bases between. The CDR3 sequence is CASSSLTRTDSYEQYF. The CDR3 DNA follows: TGTGCCAGCAGCAGCCTGACGAGGACGGACTCCTACGAGCAGTACTTC. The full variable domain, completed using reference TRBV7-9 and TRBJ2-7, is DTGVSQNPRHKITKRGQNVTFRCDPISEHNRLYWYRQTLGQGPEFLTYFQNEAQLEKSRLLSDRFSAERPKGSFSTLEIQRTEQGDSAMYLCASSSLTRTDSYEQYFGPGTRLTVT.

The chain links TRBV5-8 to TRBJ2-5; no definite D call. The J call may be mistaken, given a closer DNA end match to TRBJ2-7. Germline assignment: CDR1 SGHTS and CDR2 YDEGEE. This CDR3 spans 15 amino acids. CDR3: CASSLDRSYSYEQYF. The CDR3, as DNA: TGTGCCAGCAGCTTAGATAGGTCCTACTCCTACGAGCAGTACTTC.

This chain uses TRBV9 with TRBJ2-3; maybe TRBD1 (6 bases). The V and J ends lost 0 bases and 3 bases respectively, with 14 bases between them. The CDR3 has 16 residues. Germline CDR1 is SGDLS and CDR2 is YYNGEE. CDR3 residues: CASSVGVRQVTDTQYF. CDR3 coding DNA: TGTGCCAGCAGCGTAGGGGTTCGACAGGTAACAGATACGCAGTATTTT.

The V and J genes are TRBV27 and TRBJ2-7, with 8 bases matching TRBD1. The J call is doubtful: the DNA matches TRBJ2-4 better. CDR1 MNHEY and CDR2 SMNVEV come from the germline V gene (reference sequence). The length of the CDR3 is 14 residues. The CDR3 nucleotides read TGTGCCAGCAGTTTCCAGGGGGCGCGTGACATTCAGTACTTC. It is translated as CASSFQGARDIQYF.

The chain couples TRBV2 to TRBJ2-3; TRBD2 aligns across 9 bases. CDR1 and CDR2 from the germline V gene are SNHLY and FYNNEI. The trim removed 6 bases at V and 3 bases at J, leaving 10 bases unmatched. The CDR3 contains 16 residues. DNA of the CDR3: TGTGCCAGCAGCGCTCAGACTAGCGGAGGAACAGATACGCAGTATTTT. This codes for CASSAQTSGGTDTQYF.

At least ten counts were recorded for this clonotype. In DNA, the CDR3 is TGTGCCAGCAGGAGTGAGATCATTGCCAAAAACATTCAGTACTTC. It specifies CASRSEIIAKNIQYF. This chain uses TRBV6-2 or TRBV6-3 with TRBJ2-4; the D is unclear. Germline V gene data show CDR1 as MNHEY and CDR2 as SVGEGT. V was clipped by 6 bases and J by 1 base, with 13 bases between them. The CDR3 is 15 residues long.

CDR3 sequence: CASSSGGSNVGQYF. The CDR3 DNA follows: TGTGCCAGCAGCTCAGGCGGGTCCAATGTCGGGCAGTACTTC. This sequence joins TRBV7-2 and TRBJ2-5; the D gene is possibly TRBD2 (5 bases). V lost 4 bases, J lost 11 bases, and 20 bases lay in between. This CDR3 spans 14 amino acids. From germline, CDR1 is SGHTA and CDR2 FQGNSA.

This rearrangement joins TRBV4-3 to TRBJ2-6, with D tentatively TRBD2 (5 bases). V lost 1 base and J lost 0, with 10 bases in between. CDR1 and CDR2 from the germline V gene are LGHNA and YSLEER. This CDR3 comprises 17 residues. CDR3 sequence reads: CASSQVFGSSGANVLTF. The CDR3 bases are TGCGCCAGCAGCCAAGTCTTTGGGAGCTCTGGGGCCAACGTCCTGACTTTC.

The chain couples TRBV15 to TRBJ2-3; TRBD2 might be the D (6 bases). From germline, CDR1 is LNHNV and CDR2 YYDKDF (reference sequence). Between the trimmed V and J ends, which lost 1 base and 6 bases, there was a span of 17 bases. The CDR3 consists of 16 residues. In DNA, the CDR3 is TGTGCCACCAGCAGAGGACCTAGCGTAGGATCGGATACGCAGTATTTT. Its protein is CATSRGPSVGSDTQYF.

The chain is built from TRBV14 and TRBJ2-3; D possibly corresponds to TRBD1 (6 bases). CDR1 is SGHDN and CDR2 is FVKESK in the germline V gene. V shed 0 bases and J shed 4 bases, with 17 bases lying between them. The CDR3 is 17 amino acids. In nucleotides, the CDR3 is TGTGCCAGCAGCCAAGATCTTGGGGGCGTTCTATCAGATACGCAGTATTTT. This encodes CASSQDLGGVLSDTQYF. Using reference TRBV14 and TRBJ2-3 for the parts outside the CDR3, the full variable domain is EAGVTQFPSHSVIEKGQTVTLRCDPISGHDNLYWYRRVMGKEIKFLLHFVKESKQDESGMPNNRFLAERTGGTYSTLKVQPAELEDSGVYFCASSQDLGGVLSDTQYFGPGTRLTVL.

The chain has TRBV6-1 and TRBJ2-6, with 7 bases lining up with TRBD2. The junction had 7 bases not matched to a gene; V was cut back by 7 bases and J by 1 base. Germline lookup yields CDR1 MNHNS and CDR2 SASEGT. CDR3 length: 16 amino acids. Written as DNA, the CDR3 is TGTGCCAGCATGCTGGCGGGGGAGTCTGGGGCCAACGTCCTGACTTTC. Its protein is CASMLAGESGANVLTF.

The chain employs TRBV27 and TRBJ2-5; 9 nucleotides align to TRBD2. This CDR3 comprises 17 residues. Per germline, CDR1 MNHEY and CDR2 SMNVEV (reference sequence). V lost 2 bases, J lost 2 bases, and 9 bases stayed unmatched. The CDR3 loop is CASSLIGVAGEQETQYF. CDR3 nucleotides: TGTGCCAGCAGTTTAATCGGCGTAGCGGGGGAGCAAGAGACCCAGTACTTC.

The CDR3 is CASRPGLAKNEQFF. The CDR3 bases are TGTGCCAGTCGACCGGGACTAGCGAAAAATGAGCAGTTCTTC. V gene TRBV6-5 combines with J gene TRBJ2-1, with TRBD2 matching over 10 bases. The CDR3 has 14 amino acids. Germline loops: CDR1 MNHEY, CDR2 SVGAGI. The V and J ends lost 9 bases and 7 bases, in that order; junction bases with no gene match: 9.

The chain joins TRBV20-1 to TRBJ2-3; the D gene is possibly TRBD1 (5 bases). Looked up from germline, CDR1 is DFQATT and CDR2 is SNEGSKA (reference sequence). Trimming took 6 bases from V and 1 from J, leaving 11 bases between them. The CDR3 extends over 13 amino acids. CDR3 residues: CSAQGAGTDTQYF. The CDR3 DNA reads TGCAGTGCCCAAGGGGCAGGCACAGATACGCAGTATTTT.

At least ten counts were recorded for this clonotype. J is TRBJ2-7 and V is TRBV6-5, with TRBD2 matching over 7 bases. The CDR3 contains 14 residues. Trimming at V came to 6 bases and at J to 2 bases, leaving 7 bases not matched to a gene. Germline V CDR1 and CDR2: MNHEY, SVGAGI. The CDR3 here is CASRAGLSTYEQYF. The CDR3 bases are TGTGCCAGCAGAGCGGGACTTTCGACCTACGAGCAGTACTTC.

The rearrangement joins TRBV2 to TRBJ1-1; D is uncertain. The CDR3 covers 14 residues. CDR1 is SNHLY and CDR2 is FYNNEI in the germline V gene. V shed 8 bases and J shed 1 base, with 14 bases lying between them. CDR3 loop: CASSGQIRNTEAFF. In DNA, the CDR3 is TGTGCCAGCTCGGGCCAGATCCGGAACACTGAAGCTTTCTTT.

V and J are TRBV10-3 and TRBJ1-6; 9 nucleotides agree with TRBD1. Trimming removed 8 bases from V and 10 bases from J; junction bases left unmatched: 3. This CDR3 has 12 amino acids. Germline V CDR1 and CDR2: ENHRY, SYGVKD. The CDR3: CAIGDRESPLHF. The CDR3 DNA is TGTGCCATCGGGGACAGGGAATCACCCCTCCACTTT.

The CDR3 is CASSSRTAGEQFF. CDR3 DNA: TGCGCCAGCAGCTCGCGGACTGCCGGGGAGCAGTTCTTC. The chain uses TRBV4-3 and TRBJ2-1; maybe TRBD2 (5 bases). This CDR3 comprises 13 residues. The V end was cut by 5 bases, the J end by 10 bases, with 15 bases between. Germline V gene lookup returns CDR1 LGHNA and CDR2 YSLEER.

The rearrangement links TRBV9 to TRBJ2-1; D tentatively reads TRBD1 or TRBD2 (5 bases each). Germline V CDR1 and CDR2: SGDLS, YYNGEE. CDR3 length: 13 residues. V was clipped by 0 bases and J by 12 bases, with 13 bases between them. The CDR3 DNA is TGTGCCAGCAGCGTAGATTCGAGGGGAGTGCAGTTCTTC. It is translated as CASSVDSRGVQFF.